This entry features one T cell receptor beta chain sequence. Additional DNA sequences in this sample encode the identical CDR3. None of the donors, who were healthy HIV-negative adults, had recently had acute infections or vaccinations. This entry comes from a study of shared clonotypes between healthy human individuals. The CDR3 is 12 residues long. Germline lookup yields CDR1 SQVTM and CDR2 ANQGSEA. Trimming left V 4 bases short and J 2 bases short, with 5 bases between. Per sorted-subset replicate PCR, input was 150 to 250 ng DNA, representing tens of thousands of T cell genomes. Here immunoSEQ multiplex PCR was the method, and the copy in TCRdb shows in-frame clones only, minus some. The profile shows roughly 1.5 million clones, around 98% of them singletons.

The genes are TRBV29-1 and TRBJ2-2; D not certain. The source of this sequence is a young man in good health. Sequences were obtained from naive CD4+ T cells sorted from blood. Sample subset: CD45RA+ positively selected. As DNA, the CDR3 is TGCAGCGTTGGTTCTAACACCGGGGAGCTGTTTTTT. It specifies CSVGSNTGELFF.